This is a list of T cell receptor beta chains from one sample in a study of human T cells and chemical hapten exposure. TCRdb reanalysed the RACE reads using MiXCR and keeps one entry per CDR3 protein. The table shows 95,000 to 100,000 distinct CDR3 sequences, with roughly 12% occurring only once. This specimen was whole blood, taken in connection with sensitization to the hapten diphenylcyclopropenone (DPC). These TCRs come from a woman aged 35 to 49 with alopecia areata. Some clones in this sample may be carry-over from other donors' samples. The CDR3 runs from the conserved cysteine through the conserved F or W. The order of the fields is clone size, J gene, D gene, V gene, CDR3 DNA, CDR3 protein. A D gene is named only where the DNA matches it firmly. The listing skips clone size in some rows; elsewhere it reads once, few, many or a size class.

size: few
J: TRBJ2-1
D: .
V: TRBV28
DNA: TGTGCCAGCAAAGAGGAGGGATCCTTCACCAATGAGCAGTTCTTC
CDR3: CASKEEGSFTNEQFF

size: many
J: TRBJ2-7
D: .
V: TRBV20-1
DNA: TGCAGTGCTAGATTGGCCTACGAGCAGTACTTC
CDR3: CSARLAYEQYF

size: many
J: TRBJ2-3
D: .
V: TRBV19
DNA: TGTGCCAGTAGTATAGGGCCTGGGAGGTCAGATACGCAGTATTTT
CDR3: CASSIGPGRSDTQYF

size: few
J: TRBJ2-2
D: TRBD2
V: TRBV5-6
DNA: TGTGCCAGCAGCTTGTCTAGCGGGAGAGCGAACACCGGGGAGCTGTTTTTT
CDR3: CASSLSSGRANTGELFF

size: .
J: TRBJ2-7
D: TRBD2
V: TRBV7-2
DNA: TGTGCCAGCAGCTTAGACGGGACTAGTCCTTACGAGCAGTACTTC
CDR3: CASSLDGTSPYEQYF

size: .
J: TRBJ2-2
D: .
V: TRBV7-9
DNA: TGTGCCAGGACCTCCGGGACCGGGAACACCGGGGAGCTGTTTTTT
CDR3: CARTSGTGNTGELFF

size: many
J: TRBJ2-6
D: .
V: TRBV19
DNA: TGTGCCAGTAGTAGGACCCTGGCAGGGGCCAACGTCCTGACTTTC
CDR3: CASSRTLAGANVLTF

size: .
J: TRBJ2-3
D: TRBD2
V: TRBV7-3
DNA: TGTGCCAGCAGCAAAGGGAGCGGGAGCGCAGATACGCAGTATTTT
CDR3: CASSKGSGSADTQYF

size: .
J: TRBJ2-5
D: .
V: TRBV7-3
DNA: TGTGCCAGCAGCTTAACGGAGTTATCGGAGACCCAGTACTTC
CDR3: CASSLTELSETQYF

size: few
J: TRBJ2-1
D: .
V: TRBV6-2/TRBV6-3
DNA: TGTGCCAGCAGTTACCTAACGACGGATGAGCAGTTCTTC
CDR3: CASSYLTTDEQFF

size: few
J: TRBJ2-4
D: .
V: TRBV7-2
DNA: TGTGCCAGCAGCTTATTGGGCAGCAAAAACATTCAGTACTTC
CDR3: CASSLLGSKNIQYF

size: .
J: TRBJ2-7
D: TRBD2
V: TRBV29-1
DNA: TGCAGCGCCTTTTTGACTAGCGGAACAAACTACGAGCAGTACTTC
CDR3: CSAFLTSGTNYEQYF

size: .
J: TRBJ2-5
D: .
V: TRBV11-2
DNA: TGTGCCAGCACCAGAAGCAACAGGAATACAGAGACCCAGTACTTC
CDR3: CASTRSNRNTETQYF

size: many
J: TRBJ1-1
D: .
V: TRBV21-1
DNA: TGTGCCAGCGGGACAGTTAACACTGAAGCTTTCTTT
CDR3: CASGTVNTEAFF

size: few
J: TRBJ2-3
D: TRBD1
V: TRBV29-1
DNA: TGCAGCGTTACAGGGGACCTCACAGATACGCAGTATTTT
CDR3: CSVTGDLTDTQYF

size: .
J: TRBJ2-1
D: TRBD1
V: TRBV7-2
DNA: TGTGCCAGCAGACTTCGCGGGACAGGGTCGTACAATGAGCAGTTCTTC
CDR3: CASRLRGTGSYNEQFF

size: .
J: TRBJ1-5
D: .
V: TRBV7-9
DNA: TGTGCCAGCAGCTTTGGTAGCAATCAGCCCCAGCATTTT
CDR3: CASSFGSNQPQHF

size: .
J: TRBJ1-6
D: TRBD1
V: TRBV11-2
DNA: TGTGCCAGCAGCCTCAGCCGACAGGGGATTAATTCACCCCTCCACTTT
CDR3: CASSLSRQGINSPLHF

size: many
J: TRBJ1-6
D: TRBD1
V: TRBV6-5
DNA: TGTGCCAGCAGTTACTTTTCGGGGACAGGGAATTCACCCCTCCACTTT
CDR3: CASSYFSGTGNSPLHF

size: many
J: TRBJ2-1
D: .
V: TRBV6-1
DNA: TGTGCCAGCAGCTCTGTCCAGGGATCCTACAATGAGCAGTTCTTC
CDR3: CASSSVQGSYNEQFF

size: few
J: TRBJ2-5
D: TRBD2
V: TRBV20-1
DNA: TGCAGTGCTAGAGAAACTAGCGGGAGGGGGCAGTACTTC
CDR3: CSARETSGRGQYF

size: few
J: TRBJ2-1
D: .
V: TRBV7-9
DNA: TGTGCCAGCAGCTTAGGCCTAATTACGCGGAATCCGAACAATGAGCAGTTCTTC
CDR3: CASSLGLITRNPNNEQFF

size: many
J: TRBJ1-2
D: .
V: TRBV27
DNA: TGTGCCAGCAGTTTGCAGGGGAGCTATGGCTACACCTTC
CDR3: CASSLQGSYGYTF

size: few
J: TRBJ2-7
D: TRBD2
V: TRBV18
DNA: TGTGCCAGCTCACCACCTGGGCTAGCGGGGCGCGAGCAGTACTTC
CDR3: CASSPPGLAGREQYF

size: many
J: TRBJ2-1
D: TRBD1
V: TRBV28
DNA: TGTGCCAGCAGTTTGATCCTCGGACAGGGGGCCGACAATGAGCAGTTCTTC
CDR3: CASSLILGQGADNEQFF

size: .
J: TRBJ2-2
D: .
V: TRBV27
DNA: TGTGCCAGTCGAGGGGTACCCGGGGAGCTGTTTTTT
CDR3: CASRGVPGELFF

size: many
J: TRBJ1-6
D: TRBD1
V: TRBV28
DNA: TGTGCCAGCAGTCTCCGGGACAGGGGGGATAATTCACCCCTCCACTTT
CDR3: CASSLRDRGDNSPLHF

size: .
J: TRBJ2-7
D: TRBD1
V: TRBV6-5
DNA: TGTGCCAGCAGCCGCCCGGGACAGGGGACCTACGAGCAGTACTTC
CDR3: CASSRPGQGTYEQYF

size: few
J: TRBJ1-2
D: .
V: TRBV6-6
DNA: TGTGCCAGCAGTTACGAGGGGTCTAACTATGGCTACACCTTC
CDR3: CASSYEGSNYGYTF

size: .
J: TRBJ2-1
D: TRBD1
V: TRBV7-9
DNA: TGTGCCAGCAGCTTCGGGACAGGGGAGGATTACAATGAGCAGTTCTTC
CDR3: CASSFGTGEDYNEQFF

size: few
J: TRBJ1-3
D: .
V: TRBV6-5
DNA: TGTGCCAGCAGTTATGGAAACACCATATATTTT
CDR3: CASSYGNTIYF

size: many
J: TRBJ2-3
D: .
V: TRBV29-1
DNA: TGCAGCGCCGGACAGCGCAACACAGATACGCAGTATTTT
CDR3: CSAGQRNTDTQYF

size: few
J: TRBJ2-3
D: .
V: TRBV7-2
DNA: TGTGCCAGCAGCCGGGGACGGTTCACAGATACGCAGTATTTT
CDR3: CASSRGRFTDTQYF